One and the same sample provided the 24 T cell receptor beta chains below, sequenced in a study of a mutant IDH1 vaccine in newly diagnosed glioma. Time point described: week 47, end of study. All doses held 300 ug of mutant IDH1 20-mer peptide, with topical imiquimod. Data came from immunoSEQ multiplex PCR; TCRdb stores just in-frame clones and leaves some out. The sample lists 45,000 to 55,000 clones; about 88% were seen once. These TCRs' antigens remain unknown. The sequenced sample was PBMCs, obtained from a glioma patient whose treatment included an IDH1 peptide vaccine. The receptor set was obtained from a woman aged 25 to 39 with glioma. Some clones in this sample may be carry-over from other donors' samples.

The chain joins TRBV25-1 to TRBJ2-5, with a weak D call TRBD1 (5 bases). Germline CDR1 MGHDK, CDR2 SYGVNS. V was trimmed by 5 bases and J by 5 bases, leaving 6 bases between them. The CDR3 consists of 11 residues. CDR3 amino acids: CASSKGETQYF. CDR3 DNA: TGTGCCAGCAGTAAGGGGGAGACCCAGTACTTC.

The CDR3 loop reads CASSLLRTNYGYTF. CDR3 coding DNA: TGCGCCAGCAGCTTGCTACGGACTAACTATGGCTACACCTTC. The genes are TRBV5-1 and TRBJ1-2, with D unclear. The CDR3 is 14 residues long. Germline V gene data show CDR1 as SGHRS and CDR2 as YFSETQ. Trimming took 1 base from V and 0 from J, leaving 7 bases between them.

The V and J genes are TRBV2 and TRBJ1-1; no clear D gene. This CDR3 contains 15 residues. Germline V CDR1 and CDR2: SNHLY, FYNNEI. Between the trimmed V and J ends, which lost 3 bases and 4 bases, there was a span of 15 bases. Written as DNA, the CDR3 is TGTGCCAGCAGTGAGGATACAGCGTTGAGCACTGAAGCTTTCTTT. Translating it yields CASSEDTALSTEAFF.

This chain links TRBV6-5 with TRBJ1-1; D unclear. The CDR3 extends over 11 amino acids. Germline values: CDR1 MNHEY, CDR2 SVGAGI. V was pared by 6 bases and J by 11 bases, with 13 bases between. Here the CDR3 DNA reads TGTGCCAGCAGATCCGGGTCCCGGGCTTTCTTT. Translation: CASRSGSRAFF.

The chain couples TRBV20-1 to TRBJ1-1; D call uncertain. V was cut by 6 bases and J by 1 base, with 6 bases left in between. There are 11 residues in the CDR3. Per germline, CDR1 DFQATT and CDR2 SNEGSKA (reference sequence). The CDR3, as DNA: TGCAGTGCCAGACAGAACACTGAAGCTTTCTTT. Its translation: CSARQNTEAFF.

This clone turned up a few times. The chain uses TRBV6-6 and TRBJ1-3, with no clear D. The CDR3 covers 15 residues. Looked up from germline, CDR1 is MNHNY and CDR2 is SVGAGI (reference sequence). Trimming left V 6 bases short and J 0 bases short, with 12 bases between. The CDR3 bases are TGTGCCAGCAGAGCTTCTGTCGACTCTGGAAACACCATATATTTT. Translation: CASRASVDSGNTIYF.

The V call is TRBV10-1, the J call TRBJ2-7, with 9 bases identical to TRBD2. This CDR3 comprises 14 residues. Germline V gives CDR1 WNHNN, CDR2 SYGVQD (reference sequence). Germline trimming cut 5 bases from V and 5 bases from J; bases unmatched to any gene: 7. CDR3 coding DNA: TGCGCCAGCAGTTCTAGAGCGGGAGGCCACGAGCAGTACTTC. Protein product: CASSSRAGGHEQYF.

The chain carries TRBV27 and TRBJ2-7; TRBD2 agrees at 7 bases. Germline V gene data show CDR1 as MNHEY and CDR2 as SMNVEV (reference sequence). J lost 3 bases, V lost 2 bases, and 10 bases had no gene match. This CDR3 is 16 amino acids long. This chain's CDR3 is CASSLQLACNHYEQYF. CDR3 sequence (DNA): TGTGCCAGCAGTTTACAACTAGCGTGCAACCACTACGAGCAGTACTTC.

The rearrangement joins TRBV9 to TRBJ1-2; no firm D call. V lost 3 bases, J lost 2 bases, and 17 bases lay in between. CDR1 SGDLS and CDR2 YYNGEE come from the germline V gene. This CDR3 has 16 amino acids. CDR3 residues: CASSAPRWNSNYGYTF. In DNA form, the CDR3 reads TGTGCCAGCAGCGCCCCCCGGTGGAACAGCAACTATGGCTACACCTTC. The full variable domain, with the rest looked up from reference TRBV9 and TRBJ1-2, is DSGVTQTPKHLITATGQRVTLRCSPRSGDLSVYWYQQSLDQGLQFLIQYYNGEERAKGNILERFSAQQFPDLHSELNLSSLELGDSALYFCASSAPRWNSNYGYTFGSGTRLTVV.

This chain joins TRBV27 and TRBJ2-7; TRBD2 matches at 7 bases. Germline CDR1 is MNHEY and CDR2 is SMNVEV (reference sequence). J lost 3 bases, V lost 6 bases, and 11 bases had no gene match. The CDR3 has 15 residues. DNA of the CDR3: TGTGCCAGCAGCGGGAGGTCGGGCTTCAACTACGAGCAGTACTTC. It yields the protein CASSGRSGFNYEQYF.

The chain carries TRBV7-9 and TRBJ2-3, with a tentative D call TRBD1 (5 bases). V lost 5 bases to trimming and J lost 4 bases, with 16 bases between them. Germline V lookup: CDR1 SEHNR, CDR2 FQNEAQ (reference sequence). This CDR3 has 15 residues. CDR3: CASSPTKWGADTQYF. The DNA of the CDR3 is TGTGCCAGCAGCCCGACCAAGTGGGGCGCAGATACGCAGTATTTT.

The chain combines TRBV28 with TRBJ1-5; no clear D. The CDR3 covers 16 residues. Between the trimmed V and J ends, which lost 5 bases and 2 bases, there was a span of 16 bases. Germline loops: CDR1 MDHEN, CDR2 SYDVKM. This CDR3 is CASSTGSTKGNQPQHF. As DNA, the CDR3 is TGTGCCAGCAGTACCGGGTCCACCAAGGGCAATCAGCCCCAGCATTTT.

DNA of the CDR3: TGTGCCAGCAGCGTAGTGGCGGGCGAGCAGTTCTTC. Protein sequence: CASSVVAGEQFF. The chain couples TRBV9 to TRBJ2-1, with D possibly TRBD2 on 5 matching bases. V lost 0 bases and J 10 bases, leaving 8 bases between the germline ends. This CDR3 has 12 residues. CDR1 SGDLS and CDR2 YYNGEE come from the germline V gene.

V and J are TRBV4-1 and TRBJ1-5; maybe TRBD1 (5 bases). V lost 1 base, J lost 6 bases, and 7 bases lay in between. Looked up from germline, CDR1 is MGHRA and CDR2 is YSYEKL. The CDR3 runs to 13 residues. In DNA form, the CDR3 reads TGCGCCAGCAGCCAAGCCACAGGTCAGCCCCAGCATTTT. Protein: CASSQATGQPQHF.

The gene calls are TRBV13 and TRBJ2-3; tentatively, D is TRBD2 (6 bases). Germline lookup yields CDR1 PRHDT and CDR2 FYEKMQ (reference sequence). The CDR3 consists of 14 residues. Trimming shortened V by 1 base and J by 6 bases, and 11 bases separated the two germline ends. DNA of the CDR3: TGTGCCAGCAGCTTAGTTGGGGCGGGGGATACGCAGTATTTT. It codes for CASSLVGAGDTQYF.

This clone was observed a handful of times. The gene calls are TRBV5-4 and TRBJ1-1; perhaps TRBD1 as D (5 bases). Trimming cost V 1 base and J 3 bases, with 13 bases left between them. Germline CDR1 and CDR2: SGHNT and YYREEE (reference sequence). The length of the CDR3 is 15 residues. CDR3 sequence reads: CASSLWTGTYTEAFF. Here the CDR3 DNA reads TGTGCCAGCAGCTTGTGGACCGGGACCTACACTGAAGCTTTCTTT.

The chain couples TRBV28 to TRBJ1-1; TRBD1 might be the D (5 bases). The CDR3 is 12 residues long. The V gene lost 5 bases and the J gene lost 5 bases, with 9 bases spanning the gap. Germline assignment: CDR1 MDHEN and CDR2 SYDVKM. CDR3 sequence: CASSKGSTEAFF. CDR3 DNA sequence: TGTGCCAGCAGTAAGGGGAGTACTGAAGCTTTCTTT.

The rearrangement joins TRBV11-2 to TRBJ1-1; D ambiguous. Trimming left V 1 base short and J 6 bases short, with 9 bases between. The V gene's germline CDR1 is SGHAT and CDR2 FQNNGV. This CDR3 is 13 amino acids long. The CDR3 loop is CASSLGLRPEAFF. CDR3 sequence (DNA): TGTGCCAGCAGCTTAGGTCTGAGGCCTGAAGCTTTCTTT.

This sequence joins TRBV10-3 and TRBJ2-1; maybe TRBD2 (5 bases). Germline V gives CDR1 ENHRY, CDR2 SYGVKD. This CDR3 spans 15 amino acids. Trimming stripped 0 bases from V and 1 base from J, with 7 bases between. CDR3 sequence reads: CAISESAASYNEQFF. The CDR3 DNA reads TGTGCCATCAGTGAGTCAGCGGCATCCTACAATGAGCAGTTCTTC.

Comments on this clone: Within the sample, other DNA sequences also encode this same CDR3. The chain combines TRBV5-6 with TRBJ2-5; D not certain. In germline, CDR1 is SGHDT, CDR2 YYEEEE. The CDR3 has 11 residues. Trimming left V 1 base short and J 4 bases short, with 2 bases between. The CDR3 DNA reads TGTGCCAGCAGCTTGAGAGAGACCCAGTACTTC. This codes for CASSLRETQYF.

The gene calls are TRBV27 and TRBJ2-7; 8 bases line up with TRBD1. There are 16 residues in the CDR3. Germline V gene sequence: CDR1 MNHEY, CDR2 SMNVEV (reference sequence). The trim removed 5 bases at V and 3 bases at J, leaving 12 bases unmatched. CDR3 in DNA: TGTGCCAGCAGTACCTCCCAGGACAGGGCCTACTACGAGCAGTACTTC. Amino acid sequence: CASSTSQDRAYYEQYF.

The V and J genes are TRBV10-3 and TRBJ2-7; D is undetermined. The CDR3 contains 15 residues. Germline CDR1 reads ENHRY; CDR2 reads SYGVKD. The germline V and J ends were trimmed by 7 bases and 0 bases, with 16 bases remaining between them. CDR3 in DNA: TGTGCCATCAAAAGCGCCGCTACCTTCTCCTACGAGCAGTACTTC. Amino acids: CAIKSAATFSYEQYF.

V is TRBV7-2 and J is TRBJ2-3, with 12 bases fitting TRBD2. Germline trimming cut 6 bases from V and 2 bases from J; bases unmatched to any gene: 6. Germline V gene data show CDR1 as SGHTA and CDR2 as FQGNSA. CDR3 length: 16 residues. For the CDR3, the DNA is TGTGCCAGCAGTCGCCTAGCGGGAGGGAACACAGATACGCAGTATTTT. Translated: CASSRLAGGNTDTQYF. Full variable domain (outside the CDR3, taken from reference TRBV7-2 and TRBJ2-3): GAGVSQSPSNKVTEKGKDVELRCDPISGHTALYWYRQSLGQGLEFLIYFQGNSAPDKSGLPSDRFSAERTGGSVSTLTIQRTQQEDSAVYLCASSRLAGGNTDTQYFGPGTRLTVL.

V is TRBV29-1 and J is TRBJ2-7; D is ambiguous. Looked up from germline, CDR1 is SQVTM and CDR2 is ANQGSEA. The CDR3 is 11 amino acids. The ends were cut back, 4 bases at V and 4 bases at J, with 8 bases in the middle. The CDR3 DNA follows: TGCAGCGTTGTCGGCGGATACGAGCAGTACTTC. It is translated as CSVVGGYEQYF.